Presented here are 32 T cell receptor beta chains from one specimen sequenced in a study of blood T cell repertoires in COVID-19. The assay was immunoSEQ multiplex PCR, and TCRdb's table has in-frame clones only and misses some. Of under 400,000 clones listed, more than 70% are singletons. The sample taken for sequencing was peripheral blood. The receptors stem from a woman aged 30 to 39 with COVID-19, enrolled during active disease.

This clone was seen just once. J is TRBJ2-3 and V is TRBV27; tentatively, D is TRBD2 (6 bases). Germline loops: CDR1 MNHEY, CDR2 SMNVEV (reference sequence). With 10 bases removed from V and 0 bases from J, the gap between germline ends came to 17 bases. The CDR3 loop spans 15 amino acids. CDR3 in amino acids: CATATESGSTDTQYF. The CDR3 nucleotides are TGTGCCACCGCGACGGAAAGCGGGAGCACAGATACGCAGTATTTT.

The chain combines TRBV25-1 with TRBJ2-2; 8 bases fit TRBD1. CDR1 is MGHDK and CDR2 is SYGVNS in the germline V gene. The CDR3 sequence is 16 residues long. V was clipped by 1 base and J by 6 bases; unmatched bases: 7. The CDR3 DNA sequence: TGTGCCAGCAGTGAATTAGGGGCAGGGGGCCCCGGGGAGCTGTTTTTT. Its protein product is CASSELGAGGPGELFF.

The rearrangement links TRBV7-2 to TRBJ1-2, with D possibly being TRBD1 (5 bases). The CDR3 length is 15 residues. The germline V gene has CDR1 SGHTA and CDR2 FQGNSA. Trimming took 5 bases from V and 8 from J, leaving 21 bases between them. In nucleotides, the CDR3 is TGTGCCAGCAGCGCCCAGATGGGCCCAGCAGGGGGCTACACCTTC. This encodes CASSAQMGPAGGYTF.

The CDR3 region is CASSRGLAGGDPTDTQYF. The CDR3 nucleotides read TGCGCCAGCAGCCGTGGACTAGCGGGAGGGGACCCGACAGATACGCAGTATTTT. J is TRBJ2-3 and V is TRBV4-1; 15 bases match TRBD2. The CDR3 is 18 amino acids. The germline V gene has CDR1 MGHRA and CDR2 YSYEKL. V dropped 4 bases and J dropped 3; count of bases not matched to a gene: 8.

The CDR3 is CASSQAQWLSGNTIYF. The CDR3 coding sequence is TGTGCCAGCAGCCAGGCTCAGTGGCTCTCTGGAAACACCATATATTTT. The V call is TRBV3-1 (or the pseudogene TRBV3-2), the J call TRBJ1-3, with no clear D. The germline gives CDR1 LGHDT, CDR2 YNNKEL (reference sequence). CDR3 length equals 16 residues. Trimming pared 3 bases from V and 0 bases from J, leaving 12 bases between.

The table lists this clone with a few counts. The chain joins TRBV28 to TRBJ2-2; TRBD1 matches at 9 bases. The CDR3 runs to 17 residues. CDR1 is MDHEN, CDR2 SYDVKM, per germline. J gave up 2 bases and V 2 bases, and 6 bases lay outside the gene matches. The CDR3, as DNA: TGTGCCAGCAGTTTAAGCTGGGACAGGGTAAACACCGGGGAGCTGTTTTTT. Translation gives CASSLSWDRVNTGELFF.

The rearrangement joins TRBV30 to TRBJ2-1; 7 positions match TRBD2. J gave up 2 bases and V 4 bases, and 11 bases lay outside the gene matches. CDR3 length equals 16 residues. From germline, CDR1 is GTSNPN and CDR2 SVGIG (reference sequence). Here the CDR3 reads CAWTPPGGDPYNEQFF. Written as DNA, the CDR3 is TGTGCCTGGACCCCCCCGGGAGGCGATCCCTACAATGAGCAGTTCTTC.

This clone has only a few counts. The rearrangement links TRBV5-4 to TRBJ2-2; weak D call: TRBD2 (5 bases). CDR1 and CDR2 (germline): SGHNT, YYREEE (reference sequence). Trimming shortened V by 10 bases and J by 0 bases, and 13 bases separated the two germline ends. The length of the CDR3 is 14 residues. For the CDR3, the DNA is TGTGCCTCCCAGCGGACGTCGAACACCGGGGAGCTGTTTTTT. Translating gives CASQRTSNTGELFF.

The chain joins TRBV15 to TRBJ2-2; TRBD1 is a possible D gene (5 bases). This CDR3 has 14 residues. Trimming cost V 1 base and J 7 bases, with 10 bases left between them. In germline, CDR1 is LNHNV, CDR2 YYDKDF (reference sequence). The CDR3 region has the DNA TGTGCCACCAGCAGAGCAGGGTCCAACGGGGAGCTGTTTTTT. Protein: CATSRAGSNGELFF.

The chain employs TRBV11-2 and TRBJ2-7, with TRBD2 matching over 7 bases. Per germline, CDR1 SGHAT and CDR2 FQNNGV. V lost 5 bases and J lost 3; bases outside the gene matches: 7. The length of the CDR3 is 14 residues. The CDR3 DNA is TGTGCCAGCAGCGGCGGGGGTAGCGGCTACGAGCAGTACTTC. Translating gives CASSGGGSGYEQYF.

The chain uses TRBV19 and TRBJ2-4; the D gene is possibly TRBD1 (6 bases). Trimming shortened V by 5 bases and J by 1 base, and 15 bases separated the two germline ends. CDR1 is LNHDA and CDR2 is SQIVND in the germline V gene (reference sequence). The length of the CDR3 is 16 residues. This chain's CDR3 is CASSATGTWAKNIQYF. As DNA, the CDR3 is TGTGCCAGTAGTGCAACAGGGACCTGGGCCAAAAACATTCAGTACTTC. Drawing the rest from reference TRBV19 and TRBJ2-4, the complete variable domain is DGGITQSPKYLFRKEGQNVTLSCEQNLNHDAMYWYRQDPGQGLRLIYYSQIVNDFQKGDIAEGYSVSREKKESFPLTVTSAQKNPTAFYLCASSATGTWAKNIQYFGAGTRLSVL.

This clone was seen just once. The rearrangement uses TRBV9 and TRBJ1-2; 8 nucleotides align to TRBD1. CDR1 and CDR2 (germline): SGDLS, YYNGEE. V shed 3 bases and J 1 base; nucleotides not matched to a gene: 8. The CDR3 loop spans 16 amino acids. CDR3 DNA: TGTGCCAGCAGCGGCCGGGACAGGAGTTATAACTATGGCTACACCTTC. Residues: CASSGRDRSYNYGYTF.

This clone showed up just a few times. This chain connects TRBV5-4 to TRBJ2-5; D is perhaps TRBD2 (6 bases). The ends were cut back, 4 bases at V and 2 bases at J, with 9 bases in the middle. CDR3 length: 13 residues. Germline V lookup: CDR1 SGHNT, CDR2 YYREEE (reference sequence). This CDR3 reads CASSLREQETQYF. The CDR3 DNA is TGTGCCAGCAGCCTACGGGAGCAAGAGACCCAGTACTTC.

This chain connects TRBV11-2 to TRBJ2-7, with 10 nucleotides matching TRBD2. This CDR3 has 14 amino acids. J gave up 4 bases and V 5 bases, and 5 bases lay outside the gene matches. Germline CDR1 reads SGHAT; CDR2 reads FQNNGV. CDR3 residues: CASSLAGAWYEQYF. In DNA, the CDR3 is TGTGCCAGCAGCCTAGCGGGAGCTTGGTACGAGCAGTACTTC.

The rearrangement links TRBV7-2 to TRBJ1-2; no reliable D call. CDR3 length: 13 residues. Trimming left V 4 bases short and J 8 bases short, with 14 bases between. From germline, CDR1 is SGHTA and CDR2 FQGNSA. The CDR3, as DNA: TGTGCCAGCAGCTCCTTAGCGGATCTCGGCTACACCTTC. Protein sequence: CASSSLADLGYTF.

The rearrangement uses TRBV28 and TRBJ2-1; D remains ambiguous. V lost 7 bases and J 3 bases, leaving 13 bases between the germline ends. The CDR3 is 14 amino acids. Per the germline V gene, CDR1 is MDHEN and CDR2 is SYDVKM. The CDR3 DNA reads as TGTGCCAGCACCCCCGTTGGCCTCTACAATGAGCAGTTCTTC. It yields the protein CASTPVGLYNEQFF.

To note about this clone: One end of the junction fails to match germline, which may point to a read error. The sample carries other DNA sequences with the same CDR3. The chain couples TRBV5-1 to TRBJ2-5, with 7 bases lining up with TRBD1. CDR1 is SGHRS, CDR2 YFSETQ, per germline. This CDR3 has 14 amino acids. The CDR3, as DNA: TGCGCTAGCAGCTATCGACAGGGCGGGGAGACCCAGTACTTC. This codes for CASSYRQGGETQYF.

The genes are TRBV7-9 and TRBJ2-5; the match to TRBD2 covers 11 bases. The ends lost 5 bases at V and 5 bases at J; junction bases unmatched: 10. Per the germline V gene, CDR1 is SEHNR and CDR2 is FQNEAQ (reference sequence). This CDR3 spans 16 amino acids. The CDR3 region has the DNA TGTGCCAGCAGCCCGATAGCGGGAGGGGTCGGGGAGACCCAGTACTTC. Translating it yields CASSPIAGGVGETQYF.

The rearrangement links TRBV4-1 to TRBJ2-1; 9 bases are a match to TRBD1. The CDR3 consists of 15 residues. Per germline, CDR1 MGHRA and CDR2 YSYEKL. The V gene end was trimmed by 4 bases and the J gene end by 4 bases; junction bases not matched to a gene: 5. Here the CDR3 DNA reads TGCGCCAGCAGCCTCAGGACAGGGGCTTACAATGAGCAGTTCTTC. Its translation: CASSLRTGAYNEQFF.

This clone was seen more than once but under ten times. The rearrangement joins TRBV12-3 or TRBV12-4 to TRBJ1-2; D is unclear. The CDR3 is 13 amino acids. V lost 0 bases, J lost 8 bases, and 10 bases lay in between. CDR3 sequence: CASSLAGVLGYTF. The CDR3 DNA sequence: TGTGCCAGCAGTTTAGCCGGGGTTCTGGGCTACACCTTC.

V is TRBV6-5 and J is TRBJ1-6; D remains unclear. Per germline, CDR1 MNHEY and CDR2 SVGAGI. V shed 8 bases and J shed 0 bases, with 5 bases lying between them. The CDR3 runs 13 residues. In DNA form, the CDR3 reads TGTGCCAGCTTGAGCTCCTATAATTCACCCCTCCACTTT. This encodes CASLSSYNSPLHF.

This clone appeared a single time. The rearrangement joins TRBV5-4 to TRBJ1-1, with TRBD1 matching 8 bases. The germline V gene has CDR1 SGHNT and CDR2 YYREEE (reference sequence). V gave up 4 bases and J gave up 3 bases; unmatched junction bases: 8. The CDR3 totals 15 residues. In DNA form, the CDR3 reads TGTGCCAGCAGCGTTTACAGGGGGGTGGACACTGAAGCTTTCTTT. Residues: CASSVYRGVDTEAFF.

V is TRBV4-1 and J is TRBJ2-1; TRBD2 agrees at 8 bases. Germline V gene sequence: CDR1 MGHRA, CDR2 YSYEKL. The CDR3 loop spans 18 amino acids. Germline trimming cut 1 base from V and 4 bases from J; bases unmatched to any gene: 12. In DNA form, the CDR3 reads TGCGCCAGCAGCCAAGGGACTAGCTCCTCGAATCTATACAATGAGCAGTTCTTC. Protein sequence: CASSQGTSSSNLYNEQFF.

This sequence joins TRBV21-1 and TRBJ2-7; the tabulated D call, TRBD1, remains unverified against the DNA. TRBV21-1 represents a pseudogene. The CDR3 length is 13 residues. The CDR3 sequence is CASSTDRGWEQYF. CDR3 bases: TGTGCCAGCAGCACGGACAGGGGATGGGAGCAGTACTTC.

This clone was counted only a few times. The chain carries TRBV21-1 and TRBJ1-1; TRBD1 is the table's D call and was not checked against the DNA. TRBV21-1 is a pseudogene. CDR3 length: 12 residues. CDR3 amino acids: CASMGPNTEAFF. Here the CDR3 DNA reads TGTGCCAGCATGGGGCCTAACACTGAAGCTTTCTTT.

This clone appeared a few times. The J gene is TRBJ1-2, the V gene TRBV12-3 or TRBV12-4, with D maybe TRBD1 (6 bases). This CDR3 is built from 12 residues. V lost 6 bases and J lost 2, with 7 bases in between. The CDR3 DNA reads TGTGCCAGCAGCACAGGGAACTATGGCTACACCTTC. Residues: CASSTGNYGYTF.

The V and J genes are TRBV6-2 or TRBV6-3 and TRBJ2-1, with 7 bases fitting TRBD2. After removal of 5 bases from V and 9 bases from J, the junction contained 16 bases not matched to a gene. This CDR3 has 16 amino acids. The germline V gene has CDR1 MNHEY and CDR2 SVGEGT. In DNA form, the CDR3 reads TGTGCCAGCAGTCGCCGACTAGCCGCGGAGACGGGTGAGCAGTTCTTC. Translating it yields CASSRRLAAETGEQFF.

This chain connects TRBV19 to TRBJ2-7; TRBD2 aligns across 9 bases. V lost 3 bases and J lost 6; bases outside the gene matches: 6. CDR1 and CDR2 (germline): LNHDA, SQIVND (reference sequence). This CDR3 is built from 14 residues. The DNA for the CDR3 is TGTGCCAGTAGTATCGGGCGGGAGGGCCCCGAGCAGTACTTC. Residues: CASSIGREGPEQYF.

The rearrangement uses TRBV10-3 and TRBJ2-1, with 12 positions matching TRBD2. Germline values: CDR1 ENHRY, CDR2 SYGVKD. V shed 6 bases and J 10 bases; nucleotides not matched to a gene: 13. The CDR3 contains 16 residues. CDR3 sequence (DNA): TGTGCCATCAGCCTCCCTAGCGGGAGGGGAACCCTCGAGCAGTTCTTC. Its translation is CAISLPSGRGTLEQFF.

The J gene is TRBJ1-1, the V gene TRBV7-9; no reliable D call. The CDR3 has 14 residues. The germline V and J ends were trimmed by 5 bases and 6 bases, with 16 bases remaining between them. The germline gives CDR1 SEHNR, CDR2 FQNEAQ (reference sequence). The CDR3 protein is CASSNRSVEAEAFF. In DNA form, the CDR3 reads TGTGCCAGCAGCAACCGATCAGTGGAGGCTGAAGCTTTCTTT.

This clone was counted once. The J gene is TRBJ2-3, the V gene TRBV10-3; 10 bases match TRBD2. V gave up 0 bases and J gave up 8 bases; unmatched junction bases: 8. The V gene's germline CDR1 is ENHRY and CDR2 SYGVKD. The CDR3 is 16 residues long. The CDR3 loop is CAISESGLAGVFTQYF. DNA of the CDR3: TGTGCCATCAGTGAGTCTGGCCTAGCGGGAGTGTTTACGCAGTATTTT.

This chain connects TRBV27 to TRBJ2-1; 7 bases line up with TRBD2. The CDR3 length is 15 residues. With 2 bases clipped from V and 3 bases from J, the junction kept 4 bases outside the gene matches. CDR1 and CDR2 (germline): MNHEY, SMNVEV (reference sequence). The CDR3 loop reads CASSLEGGGYNEQFF. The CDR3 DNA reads TGTGCCAGCAGTTTAGAGGGCGGGGGCTACAATGAGCAGTTCTTC.